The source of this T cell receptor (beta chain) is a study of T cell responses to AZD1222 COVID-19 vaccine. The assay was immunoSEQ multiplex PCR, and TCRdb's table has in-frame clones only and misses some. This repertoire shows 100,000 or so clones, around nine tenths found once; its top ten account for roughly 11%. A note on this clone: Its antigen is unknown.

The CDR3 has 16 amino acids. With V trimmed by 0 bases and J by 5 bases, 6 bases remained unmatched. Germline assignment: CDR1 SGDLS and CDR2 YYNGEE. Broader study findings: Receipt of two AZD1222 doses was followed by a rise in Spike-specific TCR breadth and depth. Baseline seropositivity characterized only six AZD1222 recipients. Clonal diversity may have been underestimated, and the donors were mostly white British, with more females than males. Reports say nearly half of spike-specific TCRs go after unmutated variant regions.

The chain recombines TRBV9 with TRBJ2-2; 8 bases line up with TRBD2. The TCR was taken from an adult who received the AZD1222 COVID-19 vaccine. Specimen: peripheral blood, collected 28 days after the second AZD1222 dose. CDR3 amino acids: CASSVGTSLGTGELFF. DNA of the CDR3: TGTGCCAGCAGCGTAGGGACTAGCCTCGGGACCGGGGAGCTGTTTTTT.